This T cell receptor (beta chain) was sequenced during a study of response to subunit inactivated influenza vaccine. On this clonotype: The antigen is undetermined.

TCRdb called the RT-PCR reads again in MiXCR, with one record for every CDR3 protein. The table has around 530,000 distinct CDR3 sequences, 12% seen once. CDR3 length: 14 amino acids. Trimming cost V 4 bases and J 3 bases, with 12 bases left between them. Germline V gene lookup returns CDR1 LNHDA and CDR2 SQIVND (reference sequence). Whole-study findings and limits: T cells newly recruited by each seasonal influenza vaccination are few, the authors suggested.

Sample: PBMCs from blood, taken on the day of vaccination. This sequence joins TRBV19 and TRBJ1-2; D might be TRBD1 (5 bases). This receptor was taken from a man aged 45-65 years who received an inactivated influenza vaccine. The CDR3 nucleotides are TGTGCCAGTAGTACCCGGGGACGGGACTATGGCTACACCTTC. Its protein is CASSTRGRDYGYTF. Looking up the rest from reference TRBV19 and TRBJ1-2 gives the full variable domain: DGGITQSPKYLFRKEGQNVTLSCEQNLNHDAMYWYRQDPGQGLRLIYYSQIVNDFQKGDIAEGYSVSREKKESFPLTVTSAQKNPTAFYLCASSTRGRDYGYTFGSGTRLTVV.